This T cell receptor beta chain was recovered during a study of blood T cell repertoires in COVID-19. Data came from immunoSEQ multiplex PCR; TCRdb stores just in-frame clones and leaves some out. This table has over 300,000 clones, nearly 90% appearing once. The germline V gene encodes CDR1 WSHSY and CDR2 SAAADI. V dropped 2 bases and J dropped 6 bases, with 25 bases sitting between them. This CDR3 has 18 amino acids. The TCR sequence derives from a woman aged 25 to 39 who had recovered from COVID-19. This chain connects TRBV10-2 to TRBJ1-1; a weak D match, TRBD1 (6 bases). Sequenced: PBMCs or T cells enriched from blood (not recorded which). The DNA for the CDR3 is TGCGCCAGCAGTGAGGTAAGACAGGACTTACCCTTCAGAGCTGAAGCTTTCTTT. It specifies CASSEVRQDLPFRAEAFF.